This T cell receptor beta chain came from a study of shared clonotypes between healthy human individuals. As originally analysed: ImmunoSEQ only sent back junction sequences with no quality scores, so filtering was done differently. The protocol was immunoSEQ multiplex PCR, while the TCRdb copy is restricted to in-frame clones and leaves out a portion. V and J calls and clone size follow that table, whereas D and trimming were derived from the DNA. The table has more than 500,000 clones, approximately 95% seen once. The V end was cut by 2 bases, the J end by 1 base, with 8 bases between. The CDR3 is 13 amino acids. Germline CDR1 reads GTSNPN; CDR2 reads SVGIG (reference sequence). Donors, healthy HIV-negative adults, lacked recent acute infections or vaccinations. Within Nashville, Tennessee resided all donors, each a Caucasian adult. Researchers partitioned CD4+ cells into CD45RA+ naive and CD45RA-negative memory subsets.

This TCR came from a woman in her twenties or thirties in good health. The sample comprised naive CD4+ T cells sorted from blood. Indicated subset: CD45RA+ positively selected. The chain has TRBV30 and TRBJ1-1; D is unclear. The CDR3 bases are TGTGCCTGGAGTTTGGGTAAGAACACTGAAGCTTTCTTT. The encoded protein is CAWSLGKNTEAFF.